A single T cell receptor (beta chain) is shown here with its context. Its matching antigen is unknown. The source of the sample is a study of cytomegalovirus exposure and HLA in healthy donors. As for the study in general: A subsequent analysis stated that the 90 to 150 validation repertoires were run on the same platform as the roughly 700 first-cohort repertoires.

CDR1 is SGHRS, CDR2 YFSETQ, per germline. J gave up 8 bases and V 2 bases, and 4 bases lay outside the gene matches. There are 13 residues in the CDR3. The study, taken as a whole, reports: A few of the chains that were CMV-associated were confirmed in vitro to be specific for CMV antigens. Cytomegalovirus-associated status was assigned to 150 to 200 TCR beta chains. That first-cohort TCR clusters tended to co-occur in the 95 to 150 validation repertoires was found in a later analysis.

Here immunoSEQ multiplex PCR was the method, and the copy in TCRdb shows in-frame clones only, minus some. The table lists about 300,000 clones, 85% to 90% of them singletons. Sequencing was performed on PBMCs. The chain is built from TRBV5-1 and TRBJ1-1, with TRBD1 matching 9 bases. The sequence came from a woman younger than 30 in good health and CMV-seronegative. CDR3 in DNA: TGCGCCAGCAGCTTTGGGACAGGGACCGAAGCTTTCTTT. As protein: CASSFGTGTEAFF. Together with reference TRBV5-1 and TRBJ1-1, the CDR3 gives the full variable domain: KAGVTQTPRYLIKTRGQQVTLSCSPISGHRSVSWYQQTPGQGLQFLFEYFSETQRNKGNFPGRFSGRQFSNSRSEMNVSTLELGDSALYLCASSFGTGTEAFFGQGTRLTVV.